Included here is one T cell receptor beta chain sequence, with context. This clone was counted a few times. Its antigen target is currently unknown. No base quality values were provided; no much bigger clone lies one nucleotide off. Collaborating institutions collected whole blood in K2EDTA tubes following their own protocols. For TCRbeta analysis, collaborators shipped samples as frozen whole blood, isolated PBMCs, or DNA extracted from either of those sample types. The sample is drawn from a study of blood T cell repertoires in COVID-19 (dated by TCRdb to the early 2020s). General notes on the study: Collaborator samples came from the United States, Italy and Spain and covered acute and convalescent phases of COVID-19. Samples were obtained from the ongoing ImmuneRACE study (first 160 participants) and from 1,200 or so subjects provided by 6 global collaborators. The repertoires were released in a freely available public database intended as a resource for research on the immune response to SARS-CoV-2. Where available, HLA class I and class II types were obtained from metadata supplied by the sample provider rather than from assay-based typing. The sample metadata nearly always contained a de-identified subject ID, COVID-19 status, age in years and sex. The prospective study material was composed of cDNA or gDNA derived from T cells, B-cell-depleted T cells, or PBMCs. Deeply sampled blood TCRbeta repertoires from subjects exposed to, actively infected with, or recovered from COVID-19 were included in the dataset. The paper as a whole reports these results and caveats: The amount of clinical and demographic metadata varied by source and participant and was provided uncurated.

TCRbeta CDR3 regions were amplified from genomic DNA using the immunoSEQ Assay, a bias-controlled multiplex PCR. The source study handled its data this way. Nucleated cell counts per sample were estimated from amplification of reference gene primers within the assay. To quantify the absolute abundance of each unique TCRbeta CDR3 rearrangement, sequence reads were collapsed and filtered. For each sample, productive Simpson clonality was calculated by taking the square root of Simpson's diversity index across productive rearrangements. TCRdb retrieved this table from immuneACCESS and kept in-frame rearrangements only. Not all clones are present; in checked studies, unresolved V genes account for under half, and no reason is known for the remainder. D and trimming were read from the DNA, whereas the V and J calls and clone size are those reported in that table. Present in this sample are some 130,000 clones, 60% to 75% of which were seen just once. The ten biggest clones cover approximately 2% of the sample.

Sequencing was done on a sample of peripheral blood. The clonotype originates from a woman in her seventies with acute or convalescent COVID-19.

The sequenced DNA: TGTGCCAGCAGTTATTTCCGACAGGGCCATGGCTACACCTTC. This yields the protein CASSYFRQGHGYTF. Recombination connected TRBV6-5 to TRBJ1-2; 7 central bases correspond to TRBD1. CDR1 and CDR2 are read off the germline V gene as MNHEY and SVGAGI. The CDR3 runs 14 amino acids, cysteine and phenylalanine included. Only CDR3 DNA is held: 42 bases, read in frame from base 1. The V end gives up 3 bases and the J end 6 bases, leaving 7 bases in the junction not matched to a gene.